The 13 T cell receptor beta chains below were found in one sample sequenced in a study of control samples from healthy donors and cancer patients. The protocol was immunoSEQ multiplex PCR, while the TCRdb copy is restricted to in-frame clones and leaves out a portion. The table shows about 95,000 clones, with about 87% occurring only once. Sequencing input: blood. The receptors shown here come from an older woman in good health.

V and J are TRBV3-1 (or the pseudogene TRBV3-2) and TRBJ2-1; TRBD2 aligns across 8 bases. The CDR3 totals 14 residues. CDR1 is LGHDT, CDR2 YNNKEL, per germline (reference sequence). V was clipped by 7 bases and J by 7 bases; unmatched bases: 9. CDR3 region: CASTSGTSWNEQFF. DNA for the CDR3: TGTGCCAGCACTTCCGGGACTAGTTGGAATGAGCAGTTCTTC.

This clone was found once. The chain carries TRBV30 and TRBJ1-1, with TRBD1 identical over 12 bases. V lost 0 bases, J lost 7 bases, and 6 bases stayed unmatched. The CDR3 is 15 residues long. Germline V gene lookup returns CDR1 GTSNPN and CDR2 SVGIG (reference sequence). This CDR3 reads CAWSVRDRGHGEAFF. The CDR3 coding sequence is TGTGCCTGGAGTGTAAGGGACAGGGGGCATGGTGAAGCTTTCTTT.

The CDR3 coding sequence is TGTGCCAGCAGTGAAGTCCTGCCCAGCTCCTACGAGCAGTACTTC. This codes for CASSEVLPSSYEQYF. The chain uses TRBV2 and TRBJ2-7; D unclear. Trimming cost V 1 base and J 0 bases, with 10 bases left between them. This CDR3 contains 15 residues. Germline assignment: CDR1 SNHLY and CDR2 FYNNEI.

V gene TRBV19 combines with J gene TRBJ1-1; D remains unclear. Deletions cut 6 bases from V and 0 bases from J, with 8 bases between. CDR1 LNHDA and CDR2 SQIVND come from the germline V gene (reference sequence). The CDR3 has 13 amino acids. The CDR3 spells CASRRHMNTEAFF. In DNA, the CDR3 is TGTGCCAGTAGGCGGCACATGAACACTGAAGCTTTCTTT. The full variable domain, completed using reference TRBV19 and TRBJ1-1, is DGGITQSPKYLFRKEGQNVTLSCEQNLNHDAMYWYRQDPGQGLRLIYYSQIVNDFQKGDIAEGYSVSREKKESFPLTVTSAQKNPTAFYLCASRRHMNTEAFFGQGTRLTVV.

CDR3 nucleotide sequence: TGCGCCAGCGCCTGGGCGGGGGCCAACGTCCTGACTTTC. This sequence encodes CASAWAGANVLTF. This chain connects TRBV5-1 to TRBJ2-6; D not resolved. The CDR3 runs 13 residues. Trimming cost V 7 bases and J 4 bases, with 9 bases left between them. The germline V gene has CDR1 SGHRS and CDR2 YFSETQ. Based on the CDR3 plus reference TRBV5-1 and TRBJ2-6, the full variable domain is KAGVTQTPRYLIKTRGQQVTLSCSPISGHRSVSWYQQTPGQGLQFLFEYFSETQRNKGNFPGRFSGRQFSNSRSEMNVSTLELGDSALYLCASAWAGANVLTFGAGSRLTVL.

CDR3 DNA sequence: TGTGCCAGCAGCCCGCCTGGACTAGCGGGAGGCACCGGGGAGCTGTTTTTT. This sequence encodes CASSPPGLAGGTGELFF. The gene calls are TRBV5-4 and TRBJ2-2; TRBD2 agrees at 14 bases. Germline CDR1 reads SGHNT; CDR2 reads YYREEE (reference sequence). This CDR3 is built from 17 residues. After removal of 4 bases from V and 4 bases from J, the junction contained 6 bases not matched to a gene. The variable domain in full, with the rest retrieved from reference TRBV5-4 and TRBJ2-2, is ETGVTQSPTHLIKTRGQQVTLRCSSQSGHNTVSWYQQALGQGPQFIFQYYREEENGRGNFPPRFSGLQFPNYSSELNVNALELDDSALYLCASSPPGLAGGTGELFFGEGSRLTVL.

The V call is TRBV6-5, the J call TRBJ2-1; TRBD2 matches 10 bases. V was pared by 0 bases and J by 8 bases, with 7 bases of the junction left unmatched. Germline assignment: CDR1 MNHEY and CDR2 SVGAGI. The CDR3 spans 16 residues. CDR3 residues: CASSYSSLAGVDEQFF. CDR3 sequence (DNA): TGTGCCAGCAGTTACTCGAGTCTAGCGGGAGTAGATGAGCAGTTCTTC.

The chain has TRBV3-1 (or the pseudogene TRBV3-2) and TRBJ2-1; D gene ambiguous. The CDR3 has 12 amino acids. V was cut by 6 bases and J by 9 bases, with 12 bases left in between. Per the germline V gene, CDR1 is LGHDT and CDR2 is YNNKEL (reference sequence). The CDR3 loop reads CASSTVGLEQFF. The CDR3 nucleotides read TGTGCCAGCAGTACAGTGGGTCTTGAGCAGTTCTTC.

The V and J genes are TRBV5-1 and TRBJ2-1, with 7 bases identical to TRBD1. Germline V gene sequence: CDR1 SGHRS, CDR2 YFSETQ. This CDR3 has 15 amino acids. The V and J ends lost 0 bases and 3 bases, in that order; junction bases with no gene match: 3. CDR3 region: CASSLEGQIYNEQFF. In DNA form, the CDR3 reads TGCGCCAGCAGCTTGGAGGGACAGATCTACAATGAGCAGTTCTTC.

The CDR3 region is CASSPSRSNEQFF. In DNA, the CDR3 is TGTGCCAGCAGCCCTTCCCGGTCCAATGAGCAGTTCTTC. The chain joins TRBV3-1 (or the pseudogene TRBV3-2) to TRBJ2-1; no reliable D call. Germline V gene data show CDR1 as LGHDT and CDR2 as YNNKEL (reference sequence). The V end was cut by 4 bases, the J end by 6 bases, with 10 bases between. The CDR3 spans 13 residues.

V usage is TRBV24-1 and J usage is TRBJ2-3, with unresolved D. The V gene lost 6 bases and the J gene lost 7 bases, with 7 bases spanning the gap. The germline CDR1 and CDR2 sequences are KGHDR and SFDVKD. This CDR3 has 11 residues. CDR3 in DNA: TGTGCCACCAGTCTAGATAATACGCAGTATTTT. It encodes CATSLDNTQYF.

The chain has TRBV5-1 and TRBJ1-2; 8 positions match TRBD1. V was pared by 3 bases and J by 5 bases, with 6 bases of the junction left unmatched. The CDR3 runs to 14 residues. The germline V gene encodes CDR1 SGHRS and CDR2 YFSETQ. The CDR3 is CASSSPGQAYGYTF. In nucleotides, the CDR3 is TGCGCCAGCAGCTCCCCGGGACAGGCTTATGGCTACACCTTC.

Remarks on this clone: The junction and the germline gene differ at one end; a read error may be behind it. The chain uses TRBV13 and TRBJ1-2, with a possible D match to TRBD1 (5 bases). CDR1 PRHDT and CDR2 FYEKMQ come from the germline V gene (reference sequence). The length of the CDR3 is 15 residues. Here the CDR3 DNA reads TGTGCCGGCAGCCCCCCATCCGGGACCGCTTATGGCTACACCTTC. Translation: CAGSPPSGTAYGYTF.